This TCR beta chain was sequenced for a study of control samples from healthy donors and cancer patients. Here immunoSEQ multiplex PCR was the method, and the copy in TCRdb shows in-frame clones only, minus some. The repertoire holds 350,000 to 450,000 clones, with approximately 90% as singletons. Trimming removed 5 bases at V and 5 bases at J, with 18 bases between. The CDR3 is 15 amino acids. Germline V gene lookup returns CDR1 LNHDA and CDR2 SQIVND (reference sequence). The receptor was derived from a man aged 40-49 years with head and neck cancer. Sequenced material: PBMCs. This chain connects TRBV19 to TRBJ2-5; D may be TRBD1 (6 bases). As DNA, the CDR3 is TGTGCCAGTAGTCACAGGGCCCAGCCCCGGGAGACCCAGTACTTC. Protein: CASSHRAQPRETQYF.